This TCR beta chain derives from a study of beta chain features in type 1 diabetes. Points from the study as a whole: Type 1 diabetes patients had TCRB CDR3s that were shorter (moderately but significantly so) in all four CD4+ subsets.

The study reverse transcribed the entire isolated RNA, so it sequenced expressed TCRB transcripts. The assay was immunoSEQ multiplex PCR, and TCRdb's table has in-frame clones only and misses some. The table shows more than 550,000 clones, with over 12% occurring only once. Turning to this clone: Its antigen is still unknown.

Germline CDR1 and CDR2: GTSNPN and SVGIG (reference sequence). This CDR3 region has 10 residues. V shed 1 base and J shed 7 bases, with 5 bases lying between them. The receptor was derived from a man in his late teens or twenties with type 1 diabetes. The V gene is TRBV30, the J gene TRBJ2-7; no clear D. The sample was naive CD4+ T cells from blood. Written as DNA, the CDR3 is TGTGCCTGGAGTGCCTCTGAGCAGTACTTC. Its translation: CAWSASEQYF.